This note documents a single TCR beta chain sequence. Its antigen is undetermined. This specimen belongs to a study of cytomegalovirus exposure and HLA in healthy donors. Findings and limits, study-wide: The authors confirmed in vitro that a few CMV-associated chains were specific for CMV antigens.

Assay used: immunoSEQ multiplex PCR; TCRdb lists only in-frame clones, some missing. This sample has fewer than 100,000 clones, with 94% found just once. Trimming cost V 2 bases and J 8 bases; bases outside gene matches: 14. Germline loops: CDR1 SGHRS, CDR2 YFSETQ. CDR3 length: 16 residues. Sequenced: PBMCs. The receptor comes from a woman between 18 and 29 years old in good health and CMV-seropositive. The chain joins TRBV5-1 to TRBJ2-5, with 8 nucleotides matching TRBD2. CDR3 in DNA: TGCGCCAGCAGCTTCTCCCGAGGCGGGGGGCCTGAAACCCAGTACTTC. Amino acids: CASSFSRGGGPETQYF.